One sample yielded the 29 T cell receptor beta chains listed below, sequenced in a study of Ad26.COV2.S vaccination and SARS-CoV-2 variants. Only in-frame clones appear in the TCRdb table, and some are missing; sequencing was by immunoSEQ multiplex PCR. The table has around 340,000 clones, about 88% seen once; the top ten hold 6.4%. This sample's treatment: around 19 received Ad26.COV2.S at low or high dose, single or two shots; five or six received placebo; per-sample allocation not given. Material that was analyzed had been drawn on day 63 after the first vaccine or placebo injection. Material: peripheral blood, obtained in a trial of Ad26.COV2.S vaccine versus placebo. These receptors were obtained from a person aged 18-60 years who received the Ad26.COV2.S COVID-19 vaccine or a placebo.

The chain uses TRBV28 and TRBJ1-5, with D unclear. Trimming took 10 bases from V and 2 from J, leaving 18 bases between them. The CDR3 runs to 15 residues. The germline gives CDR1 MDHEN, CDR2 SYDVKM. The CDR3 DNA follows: TGTGCCACCCTCATCGGACTGAATGGCAATCAGCCCCAGCATTTT. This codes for CATLIGLNGNQPQHF.

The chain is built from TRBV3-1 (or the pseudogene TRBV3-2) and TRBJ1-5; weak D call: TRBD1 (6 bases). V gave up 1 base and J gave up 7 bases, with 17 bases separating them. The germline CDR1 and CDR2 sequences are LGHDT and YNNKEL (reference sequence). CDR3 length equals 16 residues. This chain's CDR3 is CASSQGARGIWQPQHF. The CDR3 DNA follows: TGTGCCAGCAGCCAAGGGGCCAGGGGAATATGGCAGCCCCAGCATTTT.

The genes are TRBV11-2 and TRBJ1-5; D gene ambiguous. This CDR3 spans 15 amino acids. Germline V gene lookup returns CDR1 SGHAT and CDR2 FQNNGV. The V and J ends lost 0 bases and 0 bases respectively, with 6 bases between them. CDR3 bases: TGTGCCAGCAGCTTAGATCTGTATAGCAATCAGCCCCAGCATTTT. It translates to CASSLDLYSNQPQHF.

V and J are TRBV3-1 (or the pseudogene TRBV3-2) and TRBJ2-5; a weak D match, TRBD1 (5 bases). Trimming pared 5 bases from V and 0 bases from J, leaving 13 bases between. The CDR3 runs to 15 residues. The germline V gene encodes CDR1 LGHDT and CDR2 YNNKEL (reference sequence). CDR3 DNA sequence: TGTGCCAGCAGCTTCCGACAGACCTACCAAGAGACCCAGTACTTC. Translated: CASSFRQTYQETQYF.

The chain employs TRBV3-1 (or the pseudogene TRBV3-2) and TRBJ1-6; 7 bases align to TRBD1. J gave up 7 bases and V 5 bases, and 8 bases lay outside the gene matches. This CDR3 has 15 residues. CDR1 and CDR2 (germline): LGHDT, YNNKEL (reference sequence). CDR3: CASSLTGESNSPLHF. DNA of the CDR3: TGTGCCAGCAGCTTAACAGGGGAAAGCAATTCACCCCTCCACTTT.

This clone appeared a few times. This chain's CDR3 is CASSTLQGQIVTGELFF. DNA for the CDR3: TGTGCCAGCAGTACATTACAGGGACAGATAGTCACCGGGGAGCTGTTTTTT. The chain carries TRBV27 and TRBJ2-2, with 7 bases fitting TRBD1. CDR3 length: 17 residues. V shed 5 bases and J 4 bases; nucleotides not matched to a gene: 13. The germline gives CDR1 MNHEY, CDR2 SMNVEV (reference sequence).

The CDR3 region has the DNA TGTGCCAGCAGCGTAAGACTAGCCAACAATGAGCAGTTCTTC. This gives the protein CASSVRLANNEQFF. The rearrangement joins TRBV9 to TRBJ2-1; 7 bases agree with TRBD2. CDR1 and CDR2 from the germline V gene are SGDLS and YYNGEE. V shed 1 base and J 5 bases; nucleotides not matched to a gene: 3. This CDR3 spans 14 amino acids.

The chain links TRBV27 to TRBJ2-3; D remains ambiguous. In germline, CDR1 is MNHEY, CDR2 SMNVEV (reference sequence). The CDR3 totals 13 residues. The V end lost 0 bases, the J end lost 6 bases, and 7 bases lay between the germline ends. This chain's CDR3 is CASSLSLEDTQYF. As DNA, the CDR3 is TGTGCCAGCAGTTTATCTTTAGAGGATACGCAGTATTTT.

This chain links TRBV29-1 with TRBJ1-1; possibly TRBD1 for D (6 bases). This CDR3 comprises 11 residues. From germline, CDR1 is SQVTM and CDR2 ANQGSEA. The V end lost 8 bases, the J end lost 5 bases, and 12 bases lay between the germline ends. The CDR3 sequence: CSSITGTEAFF. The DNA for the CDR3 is TGCAGCTCCATCACAGGGACTGAAGCTTTCTTT.

CDR3 region: CASRSRAANTEAFF. CDR3 coding DNA: TGTGCCAGCCGCTCTCGCGCGGCGAACACTGAAGCTTTCTTT. The J gene is TRBJ1-1, the V gene TRBV6-5; D uncertain. Germline CDR1 MNHEY, CDR2 SVGAGI. This CDR3 contains 14 residues. Trimming pared 8 bases from V and 1 base from J, leaving 14 bases between.

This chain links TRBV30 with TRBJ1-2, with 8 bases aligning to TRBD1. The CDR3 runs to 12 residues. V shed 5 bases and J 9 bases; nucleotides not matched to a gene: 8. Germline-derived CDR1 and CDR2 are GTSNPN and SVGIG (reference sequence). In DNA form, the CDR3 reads TGTGCCTGGGGACCGACAGGGGAAAGCTACACCTTC. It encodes CAWGPTGESYTF.

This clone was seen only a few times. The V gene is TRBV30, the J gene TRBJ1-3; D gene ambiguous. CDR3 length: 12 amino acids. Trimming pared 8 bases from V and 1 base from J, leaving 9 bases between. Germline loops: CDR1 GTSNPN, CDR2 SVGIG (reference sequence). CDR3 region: CARSGSGNTIYF. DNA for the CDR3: TGTGCCCGAAGCGGTTCTGGAAACACCATATATTTT.

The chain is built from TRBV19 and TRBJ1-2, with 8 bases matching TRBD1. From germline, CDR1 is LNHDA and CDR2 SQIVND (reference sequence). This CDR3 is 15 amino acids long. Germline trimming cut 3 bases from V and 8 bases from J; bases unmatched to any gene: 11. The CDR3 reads CASSIDRGAFGGYTF. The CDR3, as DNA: TGTGCCAGTAGTATTGACAGGGGAGCGTTTGGGGGCTACACCTTC. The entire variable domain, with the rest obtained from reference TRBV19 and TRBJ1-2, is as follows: DGGITQSPKYLFRKEGQNVTLSCEQNLNHDAMYWYRQDPGQGLRLIYYSQIVNDFQKGDIAEGYSVSREKKESFPLTVTSAQKNPTAFYLCASSIDRGAFGGYTFGSGTRLTVV.

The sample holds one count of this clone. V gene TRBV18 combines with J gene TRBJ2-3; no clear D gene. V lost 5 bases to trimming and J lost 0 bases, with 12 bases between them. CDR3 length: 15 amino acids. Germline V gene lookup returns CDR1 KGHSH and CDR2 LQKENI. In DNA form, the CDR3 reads TGTGCCAGCTCAGCAACGCACTCTAGCACAGATACGCAGTATTTT. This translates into CASSATHSSTDTQYF.

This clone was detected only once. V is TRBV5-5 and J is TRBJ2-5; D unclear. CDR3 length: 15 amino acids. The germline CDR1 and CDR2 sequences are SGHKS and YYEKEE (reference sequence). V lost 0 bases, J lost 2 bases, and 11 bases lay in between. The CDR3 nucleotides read TGTGCCAGCAGCTTGGTGGGCAGGTCACAAGAGACCCAGTACTTC. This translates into CASSLVGRSQETQYF.

The CDR3 reads CASSLDPYQETQYF. The CDR3 DNA sequence: TGTGCCAGCAGCTTAGACCCGTACCAAGAGACCCAGTACTTC. The V call is TRBV11-2, the J call TRBJ2-5, with unresolved D. Trimming removed 0 bases at V and 0 bases at J, with 5 bases between. The CDR3 is 14 residues long. Per germline, CDR1 SGHAT and CDR2 FQNNGV.

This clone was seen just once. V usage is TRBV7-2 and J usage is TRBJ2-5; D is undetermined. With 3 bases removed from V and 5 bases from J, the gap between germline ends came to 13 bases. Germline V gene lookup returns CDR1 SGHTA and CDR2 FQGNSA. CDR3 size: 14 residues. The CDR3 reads CASSFRPPGETQYF. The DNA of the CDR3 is TGTGCCAGCAGCTTTAGGCCCCCTGGTGAGACCCAGTACTTC.

In nucleotides, the CDR3 is TGTGCCAGCAGTGGGGGGGGTAATCAGCCCCAGCATTTT. The encoded protein is CASSGGGNQPQHF. The chain joins TRBV2 to TRBJ1-5, with a weak D call TRBD1 (5 bases). V lost 4 bases and J 4 bases, leaving 8 bases between the germline ends. The CDR3 sequence is 13 residues long. The germline V gene has CDR1 SNHLY and CDR2 FYNNEI.

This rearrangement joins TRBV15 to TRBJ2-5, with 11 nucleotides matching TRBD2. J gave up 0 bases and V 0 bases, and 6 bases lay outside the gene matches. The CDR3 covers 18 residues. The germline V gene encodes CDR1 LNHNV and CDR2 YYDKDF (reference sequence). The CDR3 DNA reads TGTGCCACCAGCAGAGATACCCGACTAGCGGGGTACCAAGAGACCCAGTACTTC. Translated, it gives CATSRDTRLAGYQETQYF.

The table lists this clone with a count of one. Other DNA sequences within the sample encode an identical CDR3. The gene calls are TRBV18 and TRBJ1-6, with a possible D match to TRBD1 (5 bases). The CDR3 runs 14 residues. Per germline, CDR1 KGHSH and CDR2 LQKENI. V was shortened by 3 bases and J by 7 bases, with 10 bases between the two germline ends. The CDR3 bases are TGTGCCAGCTCACCGACTGAGGGGAATTCACCCCTCCACTTT. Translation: CASSPTEGNSPLHF. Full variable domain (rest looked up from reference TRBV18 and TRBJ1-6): NAGVMQNPRHLVRRRGQEARLRCSPMKGHSHVYWYRQLPEEGLKFMVYLQKENIIDESGMPKERFSAEFPKEGPSILRIQQVVRGDSAAYFCASSPTEGNSPLHFGNGTRLTVT.

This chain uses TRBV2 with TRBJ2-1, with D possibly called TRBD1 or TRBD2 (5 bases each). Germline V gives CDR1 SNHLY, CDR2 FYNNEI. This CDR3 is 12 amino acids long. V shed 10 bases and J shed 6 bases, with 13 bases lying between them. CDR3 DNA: TGTGCCACAGCAACCGGGACCAATGAGCAGTTCTTC. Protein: CATATGTNEQFF.

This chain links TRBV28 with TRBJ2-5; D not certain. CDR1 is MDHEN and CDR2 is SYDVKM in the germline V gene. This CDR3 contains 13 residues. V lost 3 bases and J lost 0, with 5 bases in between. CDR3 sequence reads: CASSFRHQETQYF. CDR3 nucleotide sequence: TGTGCCAGCAGTTTCAGGCACCAAGAGACCCAGTACTTC.

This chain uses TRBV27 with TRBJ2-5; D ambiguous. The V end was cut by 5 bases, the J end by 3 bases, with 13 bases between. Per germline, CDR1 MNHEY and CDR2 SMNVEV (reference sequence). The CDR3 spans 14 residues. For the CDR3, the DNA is TGTGCCAGCAGTCCCTGGACGGCAGAAGAGACCCAGTACTTC. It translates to CASSPWTAEETQYF.

The CDR3 DNA is TGTGCCAGCAGCACGACTAGCGGGAGTCGATACGAGCAGTACTTC. It encodes CASSTTSGSRYEQYF. This chain links TRBV7-3 with TRBJ2-7; 12 bases map to TRBD2. V lost 5 bases and J lost 4; bases outside the gene matches: 6. The CDR3 is 15 amino acids. Germline V gene sequence: CDR1 SGHTA, CDR2 FQGTGA.

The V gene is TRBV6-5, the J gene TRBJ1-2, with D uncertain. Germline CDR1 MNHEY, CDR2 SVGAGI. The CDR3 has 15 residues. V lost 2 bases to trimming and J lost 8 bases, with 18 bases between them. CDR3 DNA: TGTGCCAGCAGTTACCCCGTAGGCCGGATGTGGGGCTACACCTTC. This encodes CASSYPVGRMWGYTF.

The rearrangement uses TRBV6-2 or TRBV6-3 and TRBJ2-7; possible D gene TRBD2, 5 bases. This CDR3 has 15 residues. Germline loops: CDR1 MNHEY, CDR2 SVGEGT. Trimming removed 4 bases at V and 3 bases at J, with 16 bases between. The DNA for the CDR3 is TGTGCCAGCAGTTCCAATTCCCGGGGTTTCTACGAGCAGTACTTC. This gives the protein CASSSNSRGFYEQYF.

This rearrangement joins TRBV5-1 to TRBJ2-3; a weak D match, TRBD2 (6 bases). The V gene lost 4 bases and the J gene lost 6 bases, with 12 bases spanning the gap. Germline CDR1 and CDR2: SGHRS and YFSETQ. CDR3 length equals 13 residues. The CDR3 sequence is CASSLSGRDTQYF. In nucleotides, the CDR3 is TGCGCCAGCAGCCTGTCGGGGAGGGATACGCAGTATTTT.

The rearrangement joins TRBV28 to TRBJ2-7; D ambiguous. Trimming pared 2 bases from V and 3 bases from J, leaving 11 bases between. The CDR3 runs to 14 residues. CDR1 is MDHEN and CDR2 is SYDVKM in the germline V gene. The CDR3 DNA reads TGTGCCAGCAGTTTAGGGCTTGTATTCTACGAGCAGTACTTC. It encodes CASSLGLVFYEQYF.

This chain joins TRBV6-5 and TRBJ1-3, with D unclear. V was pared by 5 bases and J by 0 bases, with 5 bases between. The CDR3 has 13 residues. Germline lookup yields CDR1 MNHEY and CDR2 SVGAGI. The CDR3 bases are TGTGCCAGCAGTAGTTACTCTGGAAACACCATATATTTT. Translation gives CASSSYSGNTIYF.